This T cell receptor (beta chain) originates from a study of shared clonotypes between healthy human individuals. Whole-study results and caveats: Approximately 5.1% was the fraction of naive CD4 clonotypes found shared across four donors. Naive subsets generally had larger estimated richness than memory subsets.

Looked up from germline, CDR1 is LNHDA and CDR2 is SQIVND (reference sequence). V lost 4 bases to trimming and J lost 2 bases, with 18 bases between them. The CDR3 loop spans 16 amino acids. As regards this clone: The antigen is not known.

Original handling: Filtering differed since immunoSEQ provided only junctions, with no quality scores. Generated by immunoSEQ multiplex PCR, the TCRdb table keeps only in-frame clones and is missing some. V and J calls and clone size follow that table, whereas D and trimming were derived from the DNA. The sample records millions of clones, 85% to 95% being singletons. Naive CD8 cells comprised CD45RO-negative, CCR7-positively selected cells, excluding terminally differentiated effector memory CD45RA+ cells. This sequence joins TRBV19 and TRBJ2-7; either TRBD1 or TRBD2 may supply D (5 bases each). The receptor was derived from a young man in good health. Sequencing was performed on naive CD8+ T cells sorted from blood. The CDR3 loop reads CASSSFDSGTAYEQYF. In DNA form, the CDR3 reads TGTGCCAGTAGTAGTTTCGATTCTGGGACCGCCTACGAGCAGTACTTC. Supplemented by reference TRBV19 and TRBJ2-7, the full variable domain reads DGGITQSPKYLFRKEGQNVTLSCEQNLNHDAMYWYRQDPGQGLRLIYYSQIVNDFQKGDIAEGYSVSREKKESFPLTVTSAQKNPTAFYLCASSSFDSGTAYEQYFGPGTRLTVT.